Below, 10 T cell receptor beta chains from the same sample are listed, as sequenced in a study of cytomegalovirus exposure and HLA in healthy donors. The PCR was carried out with 60 Vbeta primers and 13 Jbeta primers. Generated by immunoSEQ multiplex PCR, the TCRdb table keeps only in-frame clones and is missing some. This table holds about 210,000 clones, over 75% found once. Sequenced material: PBMCs. These receptors originate from a male donor in good health and CMV-seronegative.

CDR3 DNA sequence: TGTGCCAGCAGCTACGGACAGTACTATGGCTACACCTTC. Encoded protein: CASSYGQYYGYTF. This chain uses TRBV5-5 with TRBJ1-2; D is possibly TRBD1 (6 bases). In germline, CDR1 is SGHKS, CDR2 YYEKEE (reference sequence). The CDR3 runs 13 residues. V gave up 3 bases and J gave up 3 bases, with 9 bases separating them. Variable domain in full (rest from reference TRBV5-5 and TRBJ1-2): DAGVTQSPTHLIKTRGQQVTLRCSPISGHKSVSWYQQVLGQGPQFIFQYYEKEERGRGNFPDRFSARQFPNYSSELNVNALLLGDSALYLCASSYGQYYGYTFGSGTRLTVV.

This clone was seen more than once but under ten times. The chain carries TRBV7-3 and TRBJ2-1; 8 nucleotides match TRBD2. V lost 2 bases, J lost 4 bases, and 10 bases stayed unmatched. Germline-derived CDR1 and CDR2 are SGHTA and FQGTGA. This CDR3 has 17 residues. For the CDR3, the DNA is TGTGCCAGCAGCTTACGGGGACTAGTGAGGATATACAATGAGCAGTTCTTC. Residues: CASSLRGLVRIYNEQFF.

In regard to this clone: This sample includes further DNA sequences coding for the same CDR3. The V and J genes are TRBV10-3 and TRBJ2-1, with 7 positions matching TRBD2. Trimming at V came to 0 bases and at J to 4 bases, leaving 9 bases not matched to a gene. This CDR3 spans 17 amino acids. Germline CDR1 ENHRY, CDR2 SYGVKD. The DNA for the CDR3 is TGTGCCATCAGTGAGTCGCAGGCTAGCGGAGATTACAATGAGCAGTTCTTC. Translating it yields CAISESQASGDYNEQFF.

This clone has only one observation. This chain links TRBV29-1 with TRBJ1-2, with D possibly TRBD1 on 5 matching bases. V was cut by 3 bases and J by 0 bases, with 14 bases left in between. CDR1 is SQVTM and CDR2 is ANQGSEA in the germline V gene. This CDR3 region has 15 residues. The CDR3 protein is CSVETRLTANYGYTF. CDR3 nucleotides: TGCAGCGTTGAGACCCGCTTGACAGCTAACTATGGCTACACCTTC.

The chain recombines TRBV5-3 with TRBJ1-1; maybe TRBD1 (5 bases). TRBV5-3 is an ORF, with its function uncertain. The CDR3 consists of 14 residues. V gave up 5 bases and J gave up 0 bases, with 11 bases separating them. As DNA, the CDR3 is TGTGCCAGAAGACTCAGGGACTTGAACACTGAAGCTTTCTTT. It encodes CARRLRDLNTEAFF.

This chain uses TRBV4-3 with TRBJ2-5; 7 nucleotides align to TRBD1. TRBJ2-7 explains the end of the DNA better; the J call may be wrong. Germline assignment: CDR1 LGHNA and CDR2 YSLEER. The CDR3 runs to 13 residues. For the CDR3, the DNA is TGCGCCAGCAGCCCTACAGGGGAACCCGAGCAGTACTTC. This gives the protein CASSPTGEPEQYF.

The chain employs TRBV9 and TRBJ2-7, with TRBD2 matching 10 bases. This CDR3 spans 15 amino acids. Germline-derived CDR1 and CDR2 are SGDLS and YYNGEE. J gave up 4 bases and V 1 base, and 5 bases lay outside the gene matches. The CDR3 loop is CASSVSGLADYEQYF. The CDR3 DNA sequence: TGTGCCAGCAGCGTATCCGGACTAGCGGATTACGAGCAGTACTTC.

CDR3 residues: CASSVQGIGSTDTQYF. The CDR3 DNA sequence: TGTGCCAGCAGCGTTCAGGGAATCGGAAGCACAGATACGCAGTATTTT. This rearrangement joins TRBV9 to TRBJ2-3; possible D gene TRBD1, 5 bases. The V and J ends lost 2 bases and 0 bases respectively, with 13 bases between them. This CDR3 has 16 residues. In germline, CDR1 is SGDLS, CDR2 YYNGEE.

This clone has only a few counts. The gene calls are TRBV5-1 and TRBJ2-5, with 8 nucleotides matching TRBD1. Germline values: CDR1 SGHRS, CDR2 YFSETQ. V trimming: 1 base; J trimming: 5 bases; junction bases outside the gene matches: 13. The CDR3 is made up of 17 amino acids. The CDR3 region has the DNA TGCGCCAGCAGCTTGAAGTGGGGCAGGGGGCCTCGGGAGACCCAGTACTTC. This codes for CASSLKWGRGPRETQYF.

The V and J genes are TRBV28 and TRBJ1-3, with 9 bases matching TRBD1. The V and J ends lost 1 base and 0 bases, in that order; junction bases with no gene match: 10. CDR1 is MDHEN and CDR2 is SYDVKM in the germline V gene. CDR3 length equals 19 residues. CDR3 sequence (DNA): TGTGCCAGCAGTTTATACGGACAGGGGAAGTTTCTCTCTGGAAACACCATATATTTT. Its protein is CASSLYGQGKFLSGNTIYF.